The sequence of this T cell receptor beta chain was determined in a study of blood T cell repertoires in COVID-19. Germline V gene lookup returns CDR1 LNHDA and CDR2 SQIVND (reference sequence). The junction had 8 bases not matched to a gene; V was cut back by 3 bases and J by 0 bases. The CDR3 length is 17 residues. Recovery meant two consecutive negative NP/OP PCR tests, professional clearance, or resolved symptoms. As originally analysed: Using reference gene primer amplification, nucleated cell counts were estimated. Profiled with immunoSEQ multiplex PCR; TCRdb holds only in-frame clones, not every one. The V and J calls and clone size are taken from that table; D and trimming were inferred from the DNA. This sample has a few hundred thousand clones; roughly 90% occur once, and the top ten carry about 1.7%.

The V call is TRBV19, the J call TRBJ2-3; 8 bases line up with TRBD2. The specimen was PBMCs or T cells enriched from blood (not recorded which). The clonotype was recovered from a woman in her thirties who had recovered from COVID-19. The CDR3 nucleotides are TGTGCCAGTAGTATCCTAGCGGGTAGATTGAGCACAGATACGCAGTATTTT. Amino acids: CASSILAGRLSTDTQYF.